This is a list of T cell receptor beta chains from one sample in a study of blood T cell repertoires in COVID-19. Data came from immunoSEQ multiplex PCR; TCRdb stores just in-frame clones and leaves some out. The profile shows some 100,000 clones, roughly 82% of them singletons. Sequenced material: peripheral blood. These receptors were collected from a human donor in a cohort sampled during active COVID-19. Both conserved end residues are part of each CDR3. The order of the fields is J gene, D gene, clone size, V gene, CDR3 protein, CDR3 DNA. A D gene is named only where the DNA matches it firmly. Size tells how often a clone was seen (once, few, many) or the class of an expanded clone, and some rows leave it out.

j_call: TRBJ2-1
d_call: .
clone_size: .
v_call: TRBV7-2
cdr3_aa: CASSPMNREITLEQFF
cdr3_nt: TGTGCCAGCAGCCCAATGAACAGGGAGATAACATTGGAGCAGTTCTTC

j_call: TRBJ1-3
d_call: .
clone_size: few
v_call: TRBV19
cdr3_aa: CASSIPGSSGNTIYF
cdr3_nt: TGTGCCAGTAGTATTCCCGGGTCCTCTGGAAACACCATATATTTT

j_call: TRBJ1-5
d_call: .
clone_size: .
v_call: TRBV7-8
cdr3_aa: CASSLAGEYQPQHF
cdr3_nt: TGTGCCAGCAGCTTAGCGGGAGAGTATCAGCCCCAGCATTTT

j_call: TRBJ2-7
d_call: TRBD1
clone_size: .
v_call: TRBV7-2
cdr3_aa: CASSSQLGQGGEQYF
cdr3_nt: TGTGCCAGCAGCTCCCAGTTGGGACAGGGTGGCGAGCAGTACTTC

j_call: TRBJ2-7
d_call: TRBD1
clone_size: .
v_call: TRBV2
cdr3_aa: CASRGTGGVGEQYF
cdr3_nt: TGTGCCAGCAGGGGGACAGGGGGAGTGGGCGAGCAGTACTTC

j_call: TRBJ1-1
d_call: TRBD1
clone_size: .
v_call: TRBV7-3
cdr3_aa: CASSQDRANTEAFF
cdr3_nt: TGTGCCAGCAGCCAGGACAGGGCGAACACTGAAGCTTTCTTT

j_call: TRBJ2-1
d_call: .
clone_size: .
v_call: TRBV7-9
cdr3_aa: CASSSPSTHNEQFF
cdr3_nt: TGTGCCAGCAGCTCACCTAGTACCCACAATGAGCAGTTCTTC

j_call: TRBJ1-3
d_call: .
clone_size: .
v_call: TRBV9
cdr3_aa: CASSVSGIPGNTIYF
cdr3_nt: TGTGCCAGCAGCGTGTCGGGAATACCGGGAAACACCATATATTTT

j_call: TRBJ1-5
d_call: .
clone_size: .
v_call: TRBV7-2
cdr3_aa: CASSPTVQGQPQHF
cdr3_nt: TGTGCCAGCAGCCCTACAGTACAGGGCCAGCCCCAGCATTTT

j_call: TRBJ2-5
d_call: .
clone_size: .
v_call: TRBV7-9
cdr3_aa: CASGDLMETQYF
cdr3_nt: TGTGCCAGCGGAGATCTAATGGAGACCCAGTACTTC

j_call: TRBJ2-3
d_call: TRBD2
clone_size: .
v_call: TRBV7-2
cdr3_aa: CASSLSISGGVADTQYF
cdr3_nt: TGTGCCAGCAGCCTCTCCATTAGCGGGGGGGTCGCGGATACGCAGTATTTT